These 29 T cell receptor beta chains were sequenced from one sample in a study of CD8 T cells in ankylosing spondylitis (dated by TCRdb to 2017 to 2019). The antigens of these receptors remain unknown. Library creation used 5' RACE. The instrument was an Illumina HiSeq 2500. The raw public data were reprocessed by TCRdb itself: fastp quality trimming at Q25, MiXCR clonotype calling, in-frame beta chains only. Each CDR3 protein gets just one entry, which takes the most common genes and DNA from the rows behind it. This sample comprises some 400,000 distinct CDR3 sequences, approximately 20% of them detected only once. Of the sample, about 16% is held by the ten largest clones. Results the study describes overall, beyond this receptor: Blood from ankylosing spondylitis patients appeared to be characterized by a TCR beta motif made up of eight highly homologous amino acid variants.

Sequencing was performed on blood, either unsorted or a sorted T cell fraction (not recorded which). These TCRs come from a male donor with ankylosing spondylitis.

A few counts support this clonotype. V and J are TRBV12-3 or TRBV12-4 and TRBJ2-2; TRBD2 might be the D (6 bases). The CDR3 runs to 15 residues. Trimming took off 8 bases at V and 5 bases at J, with 18 bases between the two ends. The CDR3 DNA follows: TGTGCCAGCGCATTAAGACTAGGTCGGACCGGGGAGCTGTTTTTT. Its protein is CASALRLGRTGELFF.

There are a few counts of this clonotype. V gene TRBV5-1 combines with J gene TRBJ2-3; the D gene is possibly TRBD1 (5 bases). CDR1 is SGHRS and CDR2 is YFSETQ in the germline V gene. Trimming cost V 0 bases and J 2 bases, with 13 bases left between them. CDR3 size: 16 residues. The CDR3 here is CASSLGVQTDTDTQYF. The CDR3 bases are TGCGCCAGCAGCTTGGGGGTCCAGACAGACACAGATACGCAGTATTTT.

The chain joins TRBV10-3 to TRBJ2-7; D gene unclear. The CDR3 has 16 amino acids. V was trimmed by 4 bases and J by 1 base, leaving 17 bases between them. Germline V lookup: CDR1 ENHRY, CDR2 SYGVKD. The CDR3 region is CAISGSPAATSYEQYF. In DNA form, the CDR3 reads TGTGCCATCAGTGGCTCCCCCGCAGCGACGTCCTACGAGCAGTACTTC.

This clonotype occurred a few times. The rearrangement uses TRBV5-1 and TRBJ2-1; D perhaps matches TRBD2 (5 bases). From germline, CDR1 is SGHRS and CDR2 YFSETQ. Trimming cost V 3 bases and J 4 bases, with 14 bases left between them. The CDR3 is 15 residues long. The CDR3 loop reads CASSSDSPRYNEQFF. Written as DNA, the CDR3 is TGCGCCAGCAGCTCGGACTCCCCAAGGTACAATGAGCAGTTCTTC.

The rearrangement joins TRBV7-9 to TRBJ1-4; TRBD1 matches at 7 bases. Germline trimming cut 5 bases from V and 8 bases from J; bases unmatched to any gene: 14. The CDR3 totals 16 residues. CDR1 and CDR2 (germline): SEHNR, FQNEAQ (reference sequence). Here the CDR3 reads CASSLQGTLKVEKLFF. The CDR3 nucleotides read TGTGCCAGCAGCCTACAGGGGACACTCAAGGTGGAAAAACTGTTTTTT.

This clonotype was observed a few times. The chain is built from TRBV5-1 and TRBJ2-5, with 8 bases matching TRBD2. Germline V gives CDR1 SGHRS, CDR2 YFSETQ. This CDR3 region has 14 residues. V shed 6 bases, J shed 5 bases, and the junction held 9 bases outside the gene matches. In nucleotides, the CDR3 is TGCGCCAGCACAAGCGGGAGAAGAGATGAGACCCAGTACTTC. Amino acids: CASTSGRRDETQYF.

This clonotype was seen a few times. The CDR3 region is CASSSIMGPRRFNEQFF. The CDR3 DNA is TGTGCCAGCAGCTCAATTATGGGCCCCCGGCGGTTCAATGAGCAGTTCTTC. The rearrangement links TRBV7-2 to TRBJ2-1; D ambiguous. The CDR3 has 17 residues. Germline CDR1 reads SGHTA; CDR2 reads FQGNSA. Trimming cost V 4 bases and J 6 bases, with 22 bases left between them.

The chain carries TRBV12-3 or TRBV12-4 and TRBJ1-1; D is unresolved. The V end was cut by 1 base, the J end by 8 bases, with 8 bases between. The CDR3 is made up of 12 amino acids. The CDR3 DNA follows: TGTGCCAGCAGTTTAGGGCCGGCGGAAGCTTTCTTT. It yields the protein CASSLGPAEAFF.

This sequence joins TRBV19 and TRBJ2-1; 8 nucleotides match TRBD1. Germline V gene sequence: CDR1 LNHDA, CDR2 SQIVND (reference sequence). The CDR3 loop spans 15 amino acids. V dropped 6 bases and J dropped 6; count of bases not matched to a gene: 10. The CDR3 reads CASRPDRETRNEQFF. DNA for the CDR3: TGTGCCAGTAGACCGGACAGGGAGACCCGCAATGAGCAGTTCTTC.

The rearrangement uses TRBV3-1 and TRBJ2-1; 7 nucleotides align to TRBD2. The CDR3 length is 13 residues. V gave up 2 bases and J gave up 9 bases; unmatched junction bases: 4. Germline-derived CDR1 and CDR2 are LGHDT and YNNKEL (reference sequence). CDR3 residues: CASSQPGRGEQFF. In DNA form, the CDR3 reads TGTGCCAGCAGCCAACCAGGGAGGGGTGAGCAGTTCTTC.

This clonotype appeared many times. V usage is TRBV6-5 and J usage is TRBJ2-2; 7 positions match TRBD2. This CDR3 has 15 amino acids. The J segment lost 11 bases and the V segment lost 4 bases, leaving 13 bases of the junction unmatched. Germline V lookup: CDR1 MNHEY, CDR2 SVGAGI. The CDR3 spells CASSFERGGSAELFF. The CDR3 DNA reads as TGTGCCAGCAGTTTCGAGCGGGGAGGTTCGGCAGAGCTGTTTTTT.

The V gene is TRBV15, the J gene TRBJ2-2, with a weak D call TRBD1 (5 bases). CDR3 length: 15 amino acids. From germline, CDR1 is LNHNV and CDR2 YYDKDF (reference sequence). The V and J ends lost 0 bases and 3 bases respectively, with 8 bases between them. The DNA for the CDR3 is TGTGCCACCAGCAGAGATTCCAGGGACACCGGGGAGCTGTTTTTT. It translates to CATSRDSRDTGELFF. Combining the CDR3 with reference TRBV15 and TRBJ2-2 gives the whole variable domain DAMVIQNPRYQVTQFGKPVTLSCSQTLNHNVMYWYQQKSSQAPKLLFHYYDKDFNNEADTPDNFQSRRPNTSFCFLDIRSPGLGDTAMYLCATSRDSRDTGELFFGEGSRLTVL.

There are a few counts of this clonotype. J is TRBJ2-7 and V is TRBV5-1; TRBD1 or TRBD2 may be the D gene (6 bases each). Germline V gene sequence: CDR1 SGHRS, CDR2 YFSETQ. The CDR3 loop spans 12 amino acids. V shed 5 bases and J shed 7 bases, with 13 bases lying between them. CDR3: CASSVRGGEQYF. As DNA, the CDR3 is TGCGCCAGCAGTGTCCGAGGGGGGGAGCAGTACTTC. The variable domain in full, completed from reference TRBV5-1 and TRBJ2-7, reads KAGVTQTPRYLIKTRGQQVTLSCSPISGHRSVSWYQQTPGQGLQFLFEYFSETQRNKGNFPGRFSGRQFSNSRSEMNVSTLELGDSALYLCASSVRGGEQYFGPGTRLTVT.

The V call is TRBV7-8, the J call TRBJ2-1, with 13 bases fitting TRBD2. The CDR3 extends over 16 amino acids. The trim removed 5 bases at V and 7 bases at J, leaving 8 bases unmatched. Looked up from germline, CDR1 is SGHVS and CDR2 is FQNEAQ. In nucleotides, the CDR3 is TGTGCCAGCAGCCTCGGGGGACTAGCGGGATTGAATGAGCAGTTCTTC. This encodes CASSLGGLAGLNEQFF.

This clonotype was detected a few times. The chain links TRBV10-3 to TRBJ2-7, with TRBD2 matching 8 bases. V trimming: 10 bases; J trimming: 4 bases; junction bases outside the gene matches: 3. CDR3 length: 11 residues. From germline, CDR1 is ENHRY and CDR2 SYGVKD. The CDR3 here is CATGGGYEQYF. The DNA for the CDR3 is TGTGCCACCGGGGGGGGGTACGAGCAGTACTTC.

In this sample, this clonotype turned up a few times. The J gene is TRBJ2-7, the V gene TRBV2, with a possible D match to TRBD1 (6 bases). The germline CDR1 and CDR2 sequences are SNHLY and FYNNEI. V lost 7 bases and J 3 bases, leaving 16 bases between the germline ends. This CDR3 comprises 14 residues. In DNA, the CDR3 is TGTGCCAGCAAAACTCGGATGGACAGCTACGAGCAGTACTTC. It yields the protein CASKTRMDSYEQYF.

This clonotype was recorded once. The chain couples TRBV13 to TRBJ2-3; D possibly corresponds to TRBD2 (6 bases). V lost 1 base to trimming and J lost 3 bases, with 11 bases between them. In germline, CDR1 is PRHDT, CDR2 FYEKMQ (reference sequence). This CDR3 is built from 15 residues. Here the CDR3 DNA reads TGTGCCAGCAGCTTAGCGGGAGAAGCAACAGATACGCAGTATTTT. The encoded protein is CASSLAGEATDTQYF. The full variable domain, completed using reference TRBV13 and TRBJ2-3, is AAGVIQSPRHLIKEKRETATLKCYPIPRHDTVYWYQQGPGQDPQFLISFYEKMQSDKGSIPDRFSAQQFSDYHSELNMSSLELGDSALYFCASSLAGEATDTQYFGPGTRLTVL.

The rearrangement joins TRBV2 to TRBJ2-1; unclear D gene. Germline CDR1 SNHLY, CDR2 FYNNEI. CDR3 length: 13 residues. V was clipped by 7 bases and J by 4 bases, with 11 bases between them. The CDR3 DNA follows: TGTGCCAGCACCTCCGGCCGGTACAATGAGCAGTTCTTC. Its protein product is CASTSGRYNEQFF. The full variable domain, its missing parts supplied by reference TRBV2 and TRBJ2-1, is EPEVTQTPSHQVTQMGQEVILRCVPISNHLYFYWYRQILGQKVEFLVSFYNNEISEKSEIFDDQFSVERPDGSNFTLKIRSTKLEDSAMYFCASTSGRYNEQFFGPGTRLTVL.

This clonotype has a handful of counts. The V gene is TRBV5-6, the J gene TRBJ1-1; D remains unclear. Germline V gene sequence: CDR1 SGHDT, CDR2 YYEEEE. The CDR3 has 12 amino acids. The germline V and J ends were trimmed by 1 base and 8 bases, with 9 bases remaining between them. The CDR3 region has the DNA TGTGCCAGCAGCTTGTTGGGGAGGGAAGCTTTCTTT. This gives the protein CASSLLGREAFF.

This rearrangement joins TRBV7-2 to TRBJ2-1; possible D gene TRBD1, 5 bases. Trimming removed 3 bases from V and 4 bases from J, with 13 bases in between. Germline values: CDR1 SGHTA, CDR2 FQGNSA. This CDR3 is built from 15 residues. This chain's CDR3 is CASSFQGSLYNEQFF. CDR3 in DNA: TGTGCCAGCAGCTTCCAGGGCAGTTTATACAATGAGCAGTTCTTC.

There are many counts of this clonotype. This sequence joins TRBV6-2 or TRBV6-3 and TRBJ2-3; TRBD1 matches 8 bases. Germline V gene data show CDR1 as MNHEY and CDR2 as SVGEGT. Germline trimming cut 5 bases from V and 3 bases from J; bases unmatched to any gene: 4. The CDR3 runs to 14 residues. In DNA form, the CDR3 reads TGTGCCAGCAGTCCGGGACAGGAAACAGATACGCAGTATTTT. Its protein product is CASSPGQETDTQYF.

This clonotype was recorded at least ten times. The chain carries TRBV7-8 and TRBJ2-5; D gene unclear. Germline loops: CDR1 SGHVS, CDR2 FQNEAQ. The CDR3 has 18 amino acids. Trimming pared 4 bases from V and 4 bases from J, leaving 25 bases between. DNA for the CDR3: TGTGCCAGCAGCTCCGTTTTTTTCGCTGGGCCCTCGGGAGAGACCCAGTACTTC. Translation: CASSSVFFAGPSGETQYF.

The chain combines TRBV6-1 with TRBJ1-1, with D hard to call. CDR1 is MNHNS and CDR2 is SASEGT in the germline V gene. This CDR3 is built from 13 residues. Trimming stripped 6 bases from V and 3 bases from J, with 11 bases between. CDR3 residues: CASRAVEDTEAFF. The DNA for the CDR3 is TGTGCCAGCAGGGCGGTAGAGGACACTGAAGCTTTCTTT.

The chain uses TRBV20-1 and TRBJ2-1; 9 bases align to TRBD2. The CDR3 runs 21 residues. Trimming at V came to 3 bases and at J to 6 bases, leaving 27 bases not matched to a gene. Germline V gene sequence: CDR1 DFQATT, CDR2 SNEGSKA (reference sequence). The CDR3 DNA reads as TGCAGTGCTAGGAGGCTAGCGGGACGGACTGAGGAAACCAGATATACCAATGAGCAGTTCTTC. The encoded protein is CSARRLAGRTEETRYTNEQFF.

There are many counts of this clonotype. This chain joins TRBV20-1 and TRBJ2-7; the D gene is possibly TRBD2 (6 bases). Between the trimmed V and J ends, which lost 2 bases and 2 bases, there was a span of 10 bases. Looked up from germline, CDR1 is DFQATT and CDR2 is SNEGSKA (reference sequence). The CDR3 sequence is 13 residues long. CDR3: CSARPGVTYEQYF. As DNA, the CDR3 is TGCAGTGCTAGACCGGGAGTAACCTACGAGCAGTACTTC.

The table lists this clonotype with a few counts. V and J are TRBV2 and TRBJ2-7, with 9 bases aligning to TRBD1. Germline V CDR1 and CDR2: SNHLY, FYNNEI. The CDR3 runs 14 residues. J was trimmed by 3 bases and V by 3 bases; bases with no gene match: 3. The CDR3 sequence: CASSDGTGNYEQYF. The CDR3 coding sequence is TGTGCCAGCAGTGATGGGACAGGGAACTACGAGCAGTACTTC. The entire variable domain, with the rest obtained from reference TRBV2 and TRBJ2-7, is as follows: EPEVTQTPSHQVTQMGQEVILRCVPISNHLYFYWYRQILGQKVEFLVSFYNNEISEKSEIFDDQFSVERPDGSNFTLKIRSTKLEDSAMYFCASSDGTGNYEQYFGPGTRLTVT.

The V and J genes are TRBV7-2 and TRBJ1-4; TRBD1 might be the D (6 bases). Germline loops: CDR1 SGHTA, CDR2 FQGNSA. The CDR3 contains 16 residues. V was pared by 5 bases and J by 0 bases, with 13 bases between. CDR3 coding DNA: TGTGCCAGCAGCGGCGGGACAATTGCAACTAATGAAAAACTGTTTTTT. As protein: CASSGGTIATNEKLFF.

This sequence joins TRBV30 and TRBJ1-3, with 7 bases lining up with TRBD1. The germline V gene has CDR1 GTSNPN and CDR2 SVGIG (reference sequence). The V and J ends lost 1 base and 2 bases, in that order; junction bases with no gene match: 5. The CDR3 contains 15 residues. The CDR3 DNA follows: TGTGCCTGGAGTGGGGACAGTCTTACTGGAAACACCATATATTTT. Its translation is CAWSGDSLTGNTIYF.

This chain connects TRBV29-1 to TRBJ1-1, with D hard to call. Germline loops: CDR1 SQVTM, CDR2 ANQGSEA. With 3 bases removed from V and 0 bases from J, the gap between germline ends came to 8 bases. This CDR3 spans 13 amino acids. The DNA of the CDR3 is TGCAGCGTTGACCCAGAATTGAACACTGAAGCTTTCTTT. It specifies CSVDPELNTEAFF.